Described below is a single T cell receptor beta chain sequence and its context. Its cognate antigen has yet to be identified. No base qualities exist here, and no much larger clone lies one base off it. This entry is derived from a study of blood T cell repertoires in COVID-19 (dated by TCRdb to 2020 to 2021). Regarding the study in general: The collaborator samples originated in the United States, Italy and Spain and spanned the acute and convalescent phases of COVID-19. Subjects who had been exposed to COVID-19, were actively infected with it, or had recovered from it provided the deeply sampled blood TCRbeta repertoires that made up the dataset. The repertoires were released in a freely available public database meant as a resource for research on the immune response to SARS-CoV-2. The prospective study material was composed of cDNA or gDNA derived from T cells, B-cell-depleted T cells, or PBMCs. The samples were drawn from two sources: the first 160 participants of the ongoing ImmuneRACE study, and 1,000 to 1,500 subjects contributed by 6 global collaborators. Where HLA class I and class II types were available, the types were taken from metadata supplied by the sample provider, not from assay-based typing. A de-identified subject ID, COVID-19 status, age in years and sex were almost always included in the sample metadata.

TCRbeta CDR3 regions were amplified from genomic DNA by means of the immunoSEQ Assay, a bias-controlled multiplex PCR. The authors' pipeline ran thus. The number of nucleated cells in each sample was estimated by amplification of reference gene primers within the assay. Sequence reads were collapsed and filtered to measure the absolute abundance of every unique TCRbeta CDR3 rearrangement. Productive Simpson clonality was computed per sample as the square root of Simpson's diversity index over productive rearrangements. TCRdb re-hosts the immuneACCESS table, in-frame sequences only. Its copies lack some clones; in the studies checked, an unresolved V gene accounts for under half of them, and the cause for the rest is not known. V and J calls plus clone size are reproduced from that table; the DNA served to infer D and trimming. A total of roughly 20,000 clones appear in this sample, about four fifths of them only once. Roughly 50% of the sample is in the top ten clones.

Spanning cysteine to phenylalanine, the CDR3 consists of 13 amino acids. The DNA shown is the 39-base CDR3, in frame from base 1. V gives up 6 bases and J gives up 8 bases, and the segment between their germline ends measures 11 bases. Overall study results and their limits: The amount of clinical and demographic metadata varied by source and participant and was provided uncurated.

Whole blood was collected in K2EDTA tubes by collaborating institutions according to the institutions' own protocols. For TCRbeta analysis, collaborators shipped samples as frozen whole blood, isolated PBMCs, or DNA extracted from either of those sample types. Recombination connected TRBV12-3 or TRBV12-4 to TRBJ1-6, with TRBD1 tentatively as D gene (5 bases match). The clonotype was recovered from a man aged 80 or over with acute or convalescent COVID-19. Sequenced input: peripheral blood. The CDR3 is CASSWGVDSPLHF. The DNA reads as follows: TGTGCCAGCAGCTGGGGGGTGGATTCACCCCTCCACTTT.